The 15 T cell receptor beta chains below all came from one sample that was sequenced in a study of T cell clonality in common variable immunodeficiency. The repertoire was sequenced with immunoSEQ multiplex PCR; TCRdb's copy has only in-frame clones and lacks some. The sample holds some 30,000 clones, and no clone turns up only once. The sample taken for sequencing was peripheral blood mononuclear cells. Receptor source: a person aged 18 to 75 in good health.

This clone was counted many times. The read finishes 3 residues shy of the CDR3 end, and the germline J gene is used to complete it. The same CDR3 arises from other DNA sequences in this sample as well. The V gene is TRBV20-1, the J gene TRBJ2-5; 11 bases are shared with TRBD2. The trim removed 3 bases at V and 5 bases at J, leaving 5 bases unmatched. The germline V gene encodes CDR1 DFQATT and CDR2 SNEGSKA (reference sequence). The CDR3 length is 14 residues. CDR3 bases read: TGCAGTGCTAGGCTAGCGGGAGGAGGCGAGACC. It is translated as CSARLAGGGET. The whole CDR3 region reads CSARLAGGGETQYF.

There are many counts of this clone. The covered CDR3 bases are TGCAGGGGCTCTACTAACTATGGC. Amino acid sequence: CRGSTNYG. The CDR3 as a whole reads CRGSTNYGYTF. V gene TRBV20-1 combines with J gene TRBJ1-2; D unresolved. From the germline J gene comes the end of the CDR3, since the read stops 3 residues before it. CDR1 DFQATT and CDR2 SNEGSKA come from the germline V gene (reference sequence). The CDR3 has 11 residues.

In this sample, this clone turned up many times. From the germline J gene comes the end of the CDR3, since the read stops 3 residues before it. This chain joins TRBV6-1 and TRBJ2-2; 8 bases line up with TRBD1. The CDR3 has 17 residues. Looked up from germline, CDR1 is MNHNS and CDR2 is SASEGT. The sequenced CDR3 bases are TGTGCCAGCAGTGAAGTACCAGGACAGGGCCCTAATGAAAAG. This sequence encodes CASSEVPGQGPNEK. The full CDR3 protein reads CASSEVPGQGPNEKLFF.

This clone is deemed medium-sized. The CDR3 goes on 3 residues after the read ends, and that part is filled in from the germline J gene. The chain employs TRBV4-1 and TRBJ2-2, with 7 bases fitting TRBD1. The CDR3 spans 15 residues. The V segment lost 1 base and the J segment 3 bases; nucleotides outside the gene matches: 2. Germline V gives CDR1 MGHRA, CDR2 YSYEKL. The covered CDR3 bases are TGCGCCAGCAGCCAAGCGGGACAGCACACCGGGGAG. Residues: CASSQAGQHTGE. The full CDR3 protein reads CASSQAGQHTGELFF.

This clone appeared many times. The read finishes 3 residues shy of the CDR3 end, and the germline J gene is used to complete it. The V call is TRBV6-1, the J call TRBJ1-1; no reliable D call. This CDR3 region has 13 residues. Germline V CDR1 and CDR2: MNHNS, SASEGT. V was clipped by 4 bases and J by 5 bases, with 11 bases between them. The CDR3 spells CASSVDRRTEAFF. CDR3 bases read: TGTGCCAGCAGTGTAGATCGCCGGACTGAA.

Points on this clone: The read comes to an end 3 residues before the CDR3 does, leaving the germline J gene to fill in the end. The chain links TRBV7-8 to TRBJ2-3; tentatively, D is TRBD1 (6 bases). Per germline, CDR1 SGHVS and CDR2 FQNEAQ. V dropped 6 bases and J dropped 0 bases, with 16 bases sitting between them. The CDR3 is made up of 16 amino acids. The part of the CDR3 DNA that was read is TGTGCCAGCAGACAAACGGACAGTATTAGCACAGATACG. Amino acids: CASRQTDSISTDT. In full, the CDR3 is CASRQTDSISTDTQYF.

In this sample, this clone turned up many times. The CDR3 end is not reached by the read, which stops 3 residues before it; the germline J gene fills it in. This rearrangement joins TRBV29-1 to TRBJ1-4, with 7 nucleotides matching TRBD1. Germline V gene lookup returns CDR1 SQVTM and CDR2 ANQGSEA. This CDR3 is built from 13 residues. V lost 6 bases and J lost 8; bases outside the gene matches: 9. The DNA read from the CDR3 is TGCAGCGTACAGGGGTTTCCGGGAGAAAAA. It yields the protein CSVQGFPGEK. The full CDR3 is CSVQGFPGEKLFF.

At least ten counts were recorded for this clone. The CDR3 is cut off 3 residues early in the read; its end comes from the germline J gene. V usage is TRBV2 and J usage is TRBJ2-5; D not certain. The length of the CDR3 is 11 residues. Trimming shortened V by 8 bases and J by 1 base, and 5 bases separated the two germline ends. Germline CDR1 SNHLY, CDR2 FYNNEI. The CDR3 bases that were read are TGTGCCAGCGTAGCCCAAGAGACC. Translating gives CASVAQET. In full, the CDR3 is CASVAQETQYF.

Note on this clone: The CDR3 end lies 3 residues beyond the end of the read and is filled in from the germline J gene. The chain combines TRBV2 with TRBJ1-4; D possibly corresponds to TRBD1 (5 bases). CDR3 length equals 15 residues. The V gene's germline CDR1 is SNHLY and CDR2 FYNNEI. The V gene lost 4 bases and the J gene lost 2 bases, with 11 bases spanning the gap. The CDR3 loop is CASSVREGTNEKLFF. The CDR3 bases that were read are TGTGCCAGCAGTGTTAGGGAGGGGACTAATGAAAAA.

This clone was observed many times. The CDR3 goes on 3 residues after the read ends, and that part is filled in from the germline J gene. This chain joins TRBV30 and TRBJ2-7; no reliable D call. The CDR3 runs to 11 residues. V gave up 5 bases and J gave up 2 bases, with 7 bases separating them. The germline V gene has CDR1 GTSNPN and CDR2 SVGIG (reference sequence). Incomplete CDR3 DNA: TGTGCCTGGTCTGTTACCTACGAG. The encoded protein is CAWSVTYE. The full CDR3 protein reads CAWSVTYEQYF.

This clone was counted many times. The read falls 3 residues short of the CDR3 end, and the missing part is taken from the germline J gene. This rearrangement joins TRBV5-1 to TRBJ1-2; D remains unclear. The germline V gene encodes CDR1 SGHRS and CDR2 YFSETQ. The V end was cut by 0 bases, the J end by 0 bases, with 6 bases between. The CDR3 has 14 amino acids. The CDR3: CASSLGASNYGYTF. CDR3 DNA, as far as it was read: TGCGCCAGCAGCTTGGGGGCGTCTAACTATGGC.

This clone was detected ten times or more. The CDR3 end falls 3 residues outside the read, so it is completed with the germline J gene. This rearrangement joins TRBV7-8 to TRBJ2-7; TRBD1 aligns across 8 bases. CDR3 length: 13 residues. With V trimmed by 5 bases and J by 2 bases, 2 bases remained unmatched. Germline V gives CDR1 SGHVS, CDR2 FQNEAQ. The CDR3 region is CASSQQGAYEQYF. The DNA read from the CDR3 is TGTGCCAGCAGCCAACAGGGGGCCTACGAG.

This clone was recorded at least ten times. The observed sequence ends 3 residues before the CDR3 terminus, with the missing tail filled in from the germline J gene. The chain couples TRBV5-1 to TRBJ2-3; 9 bases agree with TRBD2. This CDR3 comprises 15 residues. The V and J ends lost 4 bases and 3 bases, in that order; junction bases with no gene match: 6. Per the germline V gene, CDR1 is SGHRS and CDR2 is YFSETQ. CDR3 region: CASSPPTSGTDTQYF. The covered CDR3 bases are TGCGCCAGCAGCCCGCCGACTAGCGGAACAGATACG. The full variable domain, completed using reference TRBV5-1 and TRBJ2-3, is KAGVTQTPRYLIKTRGQQVTLSCSPISGHRSVSWYQQTPGQGLQFLFEYFSETQRNKGNFPGRFSGRQFSNSRSEMNVSTLELGDSALYLCASSPPTSGTDTQYFGPGTRLTVL.

As for this clone: Sequencing ends 3 residues short of the CDR3 end; the germline J gene provides the rest. The chain carries TRBV7-9 and TRBJ2-7; 7 bases align to TRBD1. The V segment lost 8 bases and the J segment 0 bases; nucleotides outside the gene matches: 1. Germline CDR1 SEHNR, CDR2 FQNEAQ (reference sequence). The CDR3 is 12 amino acids. The covered CDR3 bases are TGTGCCAGCGGGGACAGCTCCTACGAG. Encoded protein: CASGDSSYE. The whole CDR3 reads CASGDSSYEQYF.

In the case of this clone: The read gets to within 3 residues of the CDR3 end, and the germline J gene fills in the rest. J is TRBJ2-5 and V is TRBV5-6, with D perhaps matching TRBD1 or TRBD2 (5 bases each). V was shortened by 0 bases and J by 2 bases, with 11 bases between the two germline ends. Germline V gene data show CDR1 as SGHDT and CDR2 as YYEEEE. The CDR3 contains 15 residues. The CDR3 protein is CASSLGREPQETQYF. The covered CDR3 bases are TGTGCCAGCAGCTTGGGCAGGGAGCCGCAAGAGACC.